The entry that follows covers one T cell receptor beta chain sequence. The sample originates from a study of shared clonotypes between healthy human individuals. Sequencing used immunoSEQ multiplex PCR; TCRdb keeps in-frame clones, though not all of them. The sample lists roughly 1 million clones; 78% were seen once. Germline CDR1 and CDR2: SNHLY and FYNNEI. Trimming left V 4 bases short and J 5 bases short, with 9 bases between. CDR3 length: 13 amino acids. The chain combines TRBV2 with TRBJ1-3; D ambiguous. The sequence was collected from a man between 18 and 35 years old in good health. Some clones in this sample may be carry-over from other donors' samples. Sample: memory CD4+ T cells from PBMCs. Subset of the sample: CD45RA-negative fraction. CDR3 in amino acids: CASSAQARNTIYF. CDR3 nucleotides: TGTGCCAGCAGTGCTCAGGCCCGAAACACCATATATTTT. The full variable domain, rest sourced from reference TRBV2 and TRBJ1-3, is EPEVTQTPSHQVTQMGQEVILRCVPISNHLYFYWYRQILGQKVEFLVSFYNNEISEKSEIFDDQFSVERPDGSNFTLKIRSTKLEDSAMYFCASSAQARNTIYFGEGSWLTVV.